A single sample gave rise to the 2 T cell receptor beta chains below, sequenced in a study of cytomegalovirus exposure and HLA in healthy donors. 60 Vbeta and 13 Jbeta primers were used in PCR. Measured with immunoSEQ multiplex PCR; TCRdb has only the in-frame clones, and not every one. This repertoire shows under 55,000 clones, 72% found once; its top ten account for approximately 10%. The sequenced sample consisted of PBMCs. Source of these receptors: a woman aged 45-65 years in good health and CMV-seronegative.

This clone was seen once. CDR3 nucleotides: TGTGCCAGCAGTCCAGGGGTGGGCAATCAGCCCCAGCATTTT. This codes for CASSPGVGNQPQHF. The rearrangement joins TRBV27 to TRBJ1-5; perhaps TRBD1 as D (6 bases). The germline CDR1 and CDR2 sequences are MNHEY and SMNVEV (reference sequence). The CDR3 is 14 amino acids. Trimming removed 5 bases at V and 2 bases at J, with 10 bases between.

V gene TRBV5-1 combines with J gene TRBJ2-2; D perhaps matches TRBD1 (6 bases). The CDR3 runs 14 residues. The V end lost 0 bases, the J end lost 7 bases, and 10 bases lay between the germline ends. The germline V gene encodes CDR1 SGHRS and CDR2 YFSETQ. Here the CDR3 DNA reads TGCGCCAGCAGCTTGGGGACAGAAGGCGGGGAGCTGTTTTTT. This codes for CASSLGTEGGELFF. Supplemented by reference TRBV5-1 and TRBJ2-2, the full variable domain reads KAGVTQTPRYLIKTRGQQVTLSCSPISGHRSVSWYQQTPGQGLQFLFEYFSETQRNKGNFPGRFSGRQFSNSRSEMNVSTLELGDSALYLCASSLGTEGGELFFGEGSRLTVL.